This T cell receptor (beta chain) originates from a study of cytomegalovirus exposure and HLA in healthy donors. Study-level background: One earlier analysis, a look at some 180 million T cells, found some 120 million unique TCR beta sequences.

To note about this clone: Its antigen is still unknown.

PCR amplification relied on 60 Vbeta primers (plus 13 Jbeta primers). Method: immunoSEQ multiplex PCR; TCRdb's copy keeps in-frame clones and lacks some. Listed are around 74,000 clones; 12% to 15% falls within the top ten. The germline V gene encodes CDR1 KGHSH and CDR2 LQKENI. The CDR3 has 16 residues. Trimming removed 6 bases at V and 2 bases at J, with 16 bases between. General observations from the study: In a later analysis, a genetic analysis reported fewer productive-TCR N-insertions in an Asian-associated ancestry cluster than the cohort average. Through in vitro validation, a few CMV-associated chains were shown to be specific for CMV antigens.

Material for sequencing was PBMCs. This receptor was taken from a man between 45 and 60 years old in good health and CMV-seropositive. The chain uses TRBV18 and TRBJ2-2; the D gene is possibly TRBD1 (7 bases). The CDR3 sequence is CASSLRGTANTGELFF. The CDR3 region has the DNA TGTGCCAGCTCTCTTCGCGGGACAGCAAACACCGGGGAGCTGTTTTTT.